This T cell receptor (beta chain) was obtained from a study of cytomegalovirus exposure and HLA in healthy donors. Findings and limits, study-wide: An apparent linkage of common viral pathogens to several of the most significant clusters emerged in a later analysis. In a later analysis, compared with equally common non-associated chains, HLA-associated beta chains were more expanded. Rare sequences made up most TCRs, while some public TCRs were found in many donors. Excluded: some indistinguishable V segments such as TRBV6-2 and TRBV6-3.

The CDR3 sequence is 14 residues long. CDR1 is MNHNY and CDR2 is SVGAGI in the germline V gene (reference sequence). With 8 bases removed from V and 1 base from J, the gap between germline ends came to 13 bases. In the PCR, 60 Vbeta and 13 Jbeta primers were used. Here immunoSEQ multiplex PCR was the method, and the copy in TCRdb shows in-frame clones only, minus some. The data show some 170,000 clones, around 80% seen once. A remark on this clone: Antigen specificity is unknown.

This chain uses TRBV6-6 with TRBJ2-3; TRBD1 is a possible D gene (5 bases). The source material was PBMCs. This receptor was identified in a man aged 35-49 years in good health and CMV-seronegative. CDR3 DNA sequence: TGTGCCAGCGGTGACAGTCATGGCACAGATACGCAGTATTTT. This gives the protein CASGDSHGTDTQYF.